This record covers a single T cell receptor beta chain. No antigen is known for it. No qualities accompany the bases; no much larger clone lies one base away. The sample belongs to a study of T cell responses to AZD1222 COVID-19 vaccine (dated by TCRdb to about 2021). Background for the entire study: A total of just over 230 trial participants underwent TCR sequencing, of whom around 200 received two doses of AZD1222 and some 26 received two doses of the MenACWY control vaccine. Trial participants were enrolled by age into subgroups of 18-55, 56-69 and 70-plus years, and around 150, 29 and 61 TCR-sequenced participants, respectively, were included in these subgroups.

General conclusions and limits of the study: The whole spike protein was spanned by vaccine-associated CD4 TCRs, and dominant responses were seen in regions 160-218 and 743-854. Conclusions about previously exposed vaccinees are limited because only a handful of AZD1222 recipients were SARS-CoV-2 seropositive at baseline. Epitopes outside the regions mutated in the B.1.351 and B.1.1.7 variants were reportedly recognized by nearly half of the unique spike-specific TCRs. Participants were mostly white British and included more females than males, and it was suggested by the authors that clonal diversity may have been underestimated. The 56-69-year group was small, and its depth increase did not reach significance, likely because of low power. After two AZD1222 doses, both the breadth and the depth of spike-specific TCRs were significantly higher than at day 0 and than in MenACWY recipients. Because no samples from the day 14 peak response were available, repertoires could be characterized only after the peak T cell response.

The CDR3 regions of human TCRbeta chains were subjected to immunosequencing. The source study handled its data this way. Repertoire TCRs were checked for matches against a reference library of SARS-CoV-2-specific TCRs that had been generated using the MIRA antigen-specificity platform. Breadth was defined as the fraction of unique TCRs that were SARS-CoV-2-associated, and depth was defined as the fraction of total T cells that were SARS-CoV-2-associated. Using the MIRA data, every spike-specific TCR was mapped to the spike region that the TCR reacted to and assigned to either a CD4 or a CD8 class. Log10-transformed breadth and depth values were compared by one-way ANOVA with Sidak's multiple comparisons tests. TCRdb took this table from immuneACCESS and kept in-frame rearrangements with V and J called. Such tables lack part of the clones; where checked against another copy, unresolved V genes explain under half of the gap, and the rest is unexplained. The DNA was the basis for D and trimming; V, J and clone size are from that table. The sample table lists approximately 150,000 clones, 91% of them with a count of one. Under 4% of the sample is taken by the ten largest.

The CDR3 sequence holds 15 residues, the cysteine and phenylalanine included. The sequence is cut down to CDR3 DNA, 45 bases in frame from base 1. The germline V gene encodes CDR1 KGHSH and CDR2 LQKENI. Trimming removed 6 bases from V and 7 bases from J, leaving 16 bases between the germline ends. The sample's time point label, in plain terms: about 28 days (+/-7) after the second vaccine dose. AZD1222 recipients given second doses at about 4 weeks or at about 12 weeks were pooled, since spike-specific TCR depth and breadth were not found to differ between the two schedules. Vaccinee samples were obtained from the UK trials COV001 and COV002, which included a single-blind randomized controlled phase 2/3 trial of AZD1222 (ChAdOx1 nCoV-19) in healthy adults. For TCRbeta chain sequencing, PBMC samples from trial participants were taken at day 0 and at day 28 after the second dose.

The V and J segments used are TRBV18 and TRBJ1-6, with a tentative D gene TRBD1 over 5 matching bases. This clonotype originated in an adult who received the AZD1222 COVID-19 vaccine. Sequences were derived from peripheral blood, sampled 28 days after the second AZD1222 dose. The DNA is as follows: TGTGCCAGCTCTCCCAACTCACCAGGGAATTCACCCCTCCACTTT. Its product reads: CASSPNSPGNSPLHF.